The clone carrying this T cell receptor beta chain was counted only a few times. This entry comes from a study of blood T cell repertoires in COVID-19. The method was immunoSEQ multiplex PCR; TCRdb's version includes in-frame clones alone and lacks a portion of them. This sample has about 75,000 clones, with about 90% found just once. Looked up from germline, CDR1 is MNHEY and CDR2 is SVGAGI. The CDR3 has 15 residues. J lost 5 bases, V lost 2 bases, and 7 bases had no gene match. The sequenced sample was peripheral blood. The TCR sequence derives from a human donor in a cohort sampled during active COVID-19. The rearrangement joins TRBV6-5 to TRBJ2-7; 9 positions match TRBD2. CDR3 DNA: TGTGCCAGCAGTTACGCGGGGGGGATCCTAGACGAGCAGTACTTC. Its translation is CASSYAGGILDEQYF.